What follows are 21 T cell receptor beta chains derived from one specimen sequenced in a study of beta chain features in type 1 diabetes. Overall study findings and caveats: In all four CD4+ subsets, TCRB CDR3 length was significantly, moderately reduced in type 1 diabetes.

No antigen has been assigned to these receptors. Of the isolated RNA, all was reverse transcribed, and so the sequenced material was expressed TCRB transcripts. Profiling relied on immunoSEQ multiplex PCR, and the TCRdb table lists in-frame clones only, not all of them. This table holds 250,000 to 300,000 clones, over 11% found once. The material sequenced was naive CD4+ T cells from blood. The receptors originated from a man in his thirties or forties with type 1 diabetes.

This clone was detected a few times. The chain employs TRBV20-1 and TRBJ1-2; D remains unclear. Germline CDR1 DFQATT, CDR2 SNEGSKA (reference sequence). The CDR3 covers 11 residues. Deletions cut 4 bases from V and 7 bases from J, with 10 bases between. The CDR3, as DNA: TGCAGTGCTACCTACGCCGGTGGCTACACCTTC. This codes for CSATYAGGYTF.

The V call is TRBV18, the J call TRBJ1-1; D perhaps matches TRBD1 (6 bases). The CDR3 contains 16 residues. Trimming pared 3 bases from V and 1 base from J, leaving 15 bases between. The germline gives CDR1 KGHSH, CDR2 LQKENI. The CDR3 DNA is TGTGCCAGCTCACCGTCCCGGGGGGCCGAGAACACTGAAGCTTTCTTT. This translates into CASSPSRGAENTEAFF.

Here the CDR3 reads CASSSKQGGETQYF. CDR3 DNA: TGTGCCAGCAGCTCGAAACAGGGGGGGGAGACCCAGTACTTC. V usage is TRBV5-4 and J usage is TRBJ2-5; maybe TRBD1 (8 bases). Germline CDR1 is SGHNT and CDR2 is YYREEE (reference sequence). This CDR3 contains 14 residues. V shed 3 bases and J shed 5 bases, with 14 bases lying between them.

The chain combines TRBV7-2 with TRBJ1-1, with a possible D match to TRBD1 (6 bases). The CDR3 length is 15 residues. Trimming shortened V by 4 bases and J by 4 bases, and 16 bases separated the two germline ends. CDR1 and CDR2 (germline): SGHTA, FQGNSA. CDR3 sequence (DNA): TGTGCCAGCAGCTACAGGGTGGTACGGCGCACTGAAGCTTTCTTT. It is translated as CASSYRVVRRTEAFF.

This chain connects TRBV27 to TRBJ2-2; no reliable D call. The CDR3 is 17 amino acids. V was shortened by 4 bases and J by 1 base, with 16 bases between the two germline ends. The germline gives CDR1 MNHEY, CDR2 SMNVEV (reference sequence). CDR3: CASSWVYYRRNTGELFF. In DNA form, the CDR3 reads TGTGCCAGCAGTTGGGTTTACTACCGGAGGAACACCGGGGAGCTGTTTTTT.

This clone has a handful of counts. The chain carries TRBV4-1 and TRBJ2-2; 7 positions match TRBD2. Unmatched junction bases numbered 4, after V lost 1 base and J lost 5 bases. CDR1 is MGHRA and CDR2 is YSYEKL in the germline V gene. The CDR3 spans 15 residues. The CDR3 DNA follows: TGCGCCAGCAGCCAAGCGGGAGGAGGTACCGGGGAGCTGTTTTTT. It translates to CASSQAGGGTGELFF.

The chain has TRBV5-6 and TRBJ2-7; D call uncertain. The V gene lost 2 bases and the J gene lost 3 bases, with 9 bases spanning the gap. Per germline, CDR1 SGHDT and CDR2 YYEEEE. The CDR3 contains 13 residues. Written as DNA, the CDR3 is TGTGCCAGCAGCTTAGACTCTATCTACGAGCAGTACTTC. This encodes CASSLDSIYEQYF.

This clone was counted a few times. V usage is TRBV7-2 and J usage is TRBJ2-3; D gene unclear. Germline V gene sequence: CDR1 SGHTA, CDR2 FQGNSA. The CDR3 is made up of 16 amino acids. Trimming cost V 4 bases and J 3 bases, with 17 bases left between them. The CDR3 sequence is CASSSRGRVGTDTQYF. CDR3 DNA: TGTGCCAGCAGCTCTCGAGGCCGAGTTGGGACAGATACGCAGTATTTT.

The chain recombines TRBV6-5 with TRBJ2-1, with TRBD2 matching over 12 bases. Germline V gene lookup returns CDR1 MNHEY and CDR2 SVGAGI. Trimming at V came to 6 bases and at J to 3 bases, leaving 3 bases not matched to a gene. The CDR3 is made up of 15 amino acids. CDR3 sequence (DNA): TGTGCCAGCAGCAAACTAGCGGGAGGCTACAATGAGCAGTTCTTC. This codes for CASSKLAGGYNEQFF.

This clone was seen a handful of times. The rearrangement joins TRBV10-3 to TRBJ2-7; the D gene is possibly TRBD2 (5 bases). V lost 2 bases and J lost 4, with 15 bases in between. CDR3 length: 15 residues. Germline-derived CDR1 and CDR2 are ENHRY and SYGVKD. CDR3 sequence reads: CAISEAQASGYEQYF. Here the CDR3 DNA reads TGTGCCATCAGTGAGGCTCAGGCTTCGGGGTACGAGCAGTACTTC.

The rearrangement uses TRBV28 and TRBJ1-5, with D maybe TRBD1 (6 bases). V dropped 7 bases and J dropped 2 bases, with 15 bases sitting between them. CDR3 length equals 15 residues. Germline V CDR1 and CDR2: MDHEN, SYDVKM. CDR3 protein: CASTSPGARNQPQHF. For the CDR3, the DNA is TGTGCCAGCACGTCCCCAGGGGCCCGCAATCAGCCCCAGCATTTT. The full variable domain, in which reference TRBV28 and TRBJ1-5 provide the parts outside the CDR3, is DVKVTQSSRYLVKRTGEKVFLECVQDMDHENMFWYRQDPGLGLRLIYFSYDVKMKEKGDIPEGYSVSREKKERFSLILESASTNQTSMYLCASTSPGARNQPQHFGDGTRLSIL.

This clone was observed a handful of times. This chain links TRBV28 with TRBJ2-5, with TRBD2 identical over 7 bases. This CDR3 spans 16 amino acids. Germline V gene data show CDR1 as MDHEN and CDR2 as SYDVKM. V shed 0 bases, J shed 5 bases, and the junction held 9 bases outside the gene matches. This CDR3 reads CASSLWGGSIGETQYF. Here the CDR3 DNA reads TGTGCCAGCAGTTTATGGGGCGGGAGCATAGGGGAGACCCAGTACTTC.

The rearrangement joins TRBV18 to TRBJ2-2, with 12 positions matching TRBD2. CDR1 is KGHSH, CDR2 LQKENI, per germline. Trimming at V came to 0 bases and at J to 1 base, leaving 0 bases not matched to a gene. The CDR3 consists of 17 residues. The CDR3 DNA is TGTGCCAGCTCACCACCGGGACTAGCGGGGAACACCGGGGAGCTGTTTTTT. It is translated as CASSPPGLAGNTGELFF.

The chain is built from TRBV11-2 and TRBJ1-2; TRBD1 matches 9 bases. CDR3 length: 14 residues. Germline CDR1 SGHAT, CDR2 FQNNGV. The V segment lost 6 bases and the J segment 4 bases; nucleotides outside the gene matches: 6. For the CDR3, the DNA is TGTGCCAGCAGTCATACAGGGGGCGTCTATGGCTACACCTTC. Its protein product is CASSHTGGVYGYTF.

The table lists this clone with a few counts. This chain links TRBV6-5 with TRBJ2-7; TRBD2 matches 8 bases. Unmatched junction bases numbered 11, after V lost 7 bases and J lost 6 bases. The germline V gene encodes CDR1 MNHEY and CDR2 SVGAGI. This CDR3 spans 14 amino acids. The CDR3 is CASTPGGPLTEQYF. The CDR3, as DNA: TGTGCCAGCACCCCGGGGGGGCCCCTCACCGAGCAGTACTTC.

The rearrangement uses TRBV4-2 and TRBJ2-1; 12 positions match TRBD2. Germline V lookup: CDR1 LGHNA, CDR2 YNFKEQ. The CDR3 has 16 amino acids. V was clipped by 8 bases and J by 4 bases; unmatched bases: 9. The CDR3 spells CASGDTGTSGYNEQFF. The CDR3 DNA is TGTGCCAGCGGAGATACCGGGACTAGCGGGTACAATGAGCAGTTCTTC.

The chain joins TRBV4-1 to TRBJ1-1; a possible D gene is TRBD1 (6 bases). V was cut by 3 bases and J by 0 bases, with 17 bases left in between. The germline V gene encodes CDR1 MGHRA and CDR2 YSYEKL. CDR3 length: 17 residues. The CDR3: CASSQGNFQGMNTEAFF. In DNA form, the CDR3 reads TGCGCCAGCAGCCAGGGCAATTTCCAGGGGATGAACACTGAAGCTTTCTTT.

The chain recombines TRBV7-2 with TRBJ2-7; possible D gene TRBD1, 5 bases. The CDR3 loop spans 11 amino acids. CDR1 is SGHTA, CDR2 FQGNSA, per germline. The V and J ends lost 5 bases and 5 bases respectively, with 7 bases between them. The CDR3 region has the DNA TGTGCCAGCAGCAACAGGAACGAGCAGTACTTC. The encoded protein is CASSNRNEQYF.

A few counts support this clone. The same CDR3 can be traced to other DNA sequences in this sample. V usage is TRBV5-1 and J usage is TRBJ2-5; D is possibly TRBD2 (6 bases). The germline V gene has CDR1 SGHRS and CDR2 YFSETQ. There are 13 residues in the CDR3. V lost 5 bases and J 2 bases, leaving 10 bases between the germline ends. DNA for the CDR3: TGCGCCAGCAGTTTAGCGGTTCAAGAGACCCAGTACTTC. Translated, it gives CASSLAVQETQYF.

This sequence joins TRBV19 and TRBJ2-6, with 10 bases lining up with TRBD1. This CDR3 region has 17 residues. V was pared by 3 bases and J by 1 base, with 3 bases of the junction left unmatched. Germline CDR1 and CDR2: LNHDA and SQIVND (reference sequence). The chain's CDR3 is CASSIGTGVSGANVLTF. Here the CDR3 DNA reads TGTGCCAGTAGTATTGGGACAGGGGTTTCTGGGGCCAACGTCCTGACTTTC. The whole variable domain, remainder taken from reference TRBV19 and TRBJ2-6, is DGGITQSPKYLFRKEGQNVTLSCEQNLNHDAMYWYRQDPGQGLRLIYYSQIVNDFQKGDIAEGYSVSREKKESFPLTVTSAQKNPTAFYLCASSIGTGVSGANVLTFGAGSRLTVL.

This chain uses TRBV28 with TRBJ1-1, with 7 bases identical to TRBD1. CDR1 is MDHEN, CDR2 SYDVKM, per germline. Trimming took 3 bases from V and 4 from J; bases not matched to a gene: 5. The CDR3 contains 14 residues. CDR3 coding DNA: TGTGCCAGCAGTTTTGAGGGGGCAGCCACTGAAGCTTTCTTT. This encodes CASSFEGAATEAFF.